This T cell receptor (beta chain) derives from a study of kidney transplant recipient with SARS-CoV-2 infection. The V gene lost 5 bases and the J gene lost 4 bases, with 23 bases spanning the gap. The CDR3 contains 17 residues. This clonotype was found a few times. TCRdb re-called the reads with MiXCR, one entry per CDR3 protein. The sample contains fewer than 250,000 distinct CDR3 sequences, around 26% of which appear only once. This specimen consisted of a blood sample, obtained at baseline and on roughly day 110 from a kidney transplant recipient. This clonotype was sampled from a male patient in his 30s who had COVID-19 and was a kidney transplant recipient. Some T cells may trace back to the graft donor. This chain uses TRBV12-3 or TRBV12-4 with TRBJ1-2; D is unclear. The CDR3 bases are TGTGCCAGCAGTAGGCATTGCAGCTTCCGAAAGACCTATGGCTACACCTTC. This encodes CASSRHCSFRKTYGYTF.